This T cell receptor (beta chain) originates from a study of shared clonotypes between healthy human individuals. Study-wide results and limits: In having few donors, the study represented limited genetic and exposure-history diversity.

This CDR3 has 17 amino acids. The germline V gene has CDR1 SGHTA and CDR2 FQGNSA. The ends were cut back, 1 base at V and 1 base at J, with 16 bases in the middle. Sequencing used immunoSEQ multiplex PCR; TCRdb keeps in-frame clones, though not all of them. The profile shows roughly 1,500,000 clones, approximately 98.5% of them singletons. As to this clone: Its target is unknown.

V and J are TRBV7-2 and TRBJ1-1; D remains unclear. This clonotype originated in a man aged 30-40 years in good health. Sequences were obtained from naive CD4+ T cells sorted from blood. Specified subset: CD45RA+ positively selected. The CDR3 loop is CASSLDPPATGNTEAFF. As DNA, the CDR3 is TGTGCCAGCAGCTTAGATCCCCCCGCAACTGGGAACACTGAAGCTTTCTTT.